The clone carrying this TCR beta chain was observed at least ten times. Its antigen is unknown. The junction and the germline gene differ at one end; a read error may be behind it. This sample is part of a study of Graves' ophthalmopathy and Graves' hyperthyroidism. Study context: There was a collection of peripheral blood at initial diagnosis, before any treatment. The study, taken as a whole, reports: Thyroid clonotypes that were expanded above 0.001 frequency mostly also appeared in blood.

The germline gives CDR1 SGHDT, CDR2 YYEEEE. The CDR3 extends over 12 amino acids. The sequenced template was RNA, covering the TCR beta CDR3 region. First-round RT-PCR employed HTBI primers, with a second-round multiplex PCR after it. TCRdb passed the multiplex PCR reads through MiXCR, listing each CDR3 protein once. The top ten clones hold approximately 27% of a sample with some 39,000 distinct CDR3 sequences, around half of them seen once. Other autoimmune diseases, uncontrolled infections, pregnancy and lactation each led to patient exclusion. Orbital computed tomography, thyroid ultrasound, TRAb, serum thyroxine and clinical symptoms formed the basis of diagnosis.

The specimen was peripheral blood. V usage is TRBV5-6 and J usage is TRBJ2-7; D might be TRBD2 (5 bases). The receptor comes from an adult woman with stable Graves' hyperthyroidism. CDR3 DNA sequence: TGTGCCAGCAGCTTGGACGGACTTTCTGCCAACTTC. Residues: CASSLDGLSANF. Full variable domain (rest looked up from reference TRBV5-6 and TRBJ2-7): DAGVTQSPTHLIKTRGQQVTLRCSPKSGHDTVSWYQQALGQGPQFIFQYYEEEERQRGNFPDRFSGHQFPNYSSELNVNALLLGDSALYLCASSLDGLSANFGPGTRLTVT.